A single sample gave rise to the 2 T cell receptor beta chains below, sequenced in a study of Ad26.COV2.S vaccination and SARS-CoV-2 variants. The sample's treatment: some 20 received Ad26.COV2.S at low or high dose, single or two shots; about 5 received placebo; per-sample allocation not given. Sampling happened 63 days after the first vaccine or placebo injection. Data came from immunoSEQ multiplex PCR; TCRdb stores just in-frame clones and leaves some out. The sample records hundreds of thousands of clones, 89% being singletons. The sequencing used peripheral blood, collected in a trial of Ad26.COV2.S vaccine versus placebo. The source is a person aged 18-65 years who received the Ad26.COV2.S COVID-19 vaccine or a placebo.

This sequence joins TRBV6-5 and TRBJ1-1; weak D call: TRBD1 (5 bases). Germline loops: CDR1 MNHEY, CDR2 SVGAGI. V dropped 2 bases and J dropped 4 bases, with 14 bases sitting between them. The CDR3 extends over 15 amino acids. CDR3 region: CASSYRGMGFTEAFF. The CDR3 DNA sequence: TGTGCCAGCAGTTACCGGGGGATGGGGTTCACTGAAGCTTTCTTT.

The chain uses TRBV6-5 and TRBJ1-1; maybe TRBD1 (6 bases). The CDR3 is made up of 14 amino acids. Deletions cut 2 bases from V and 4 bases from J, with 11 bases between. Germline-derived CDR1 and CDR2 are MNHEY and SVGAGI. CDR3: CASSYTGSATEAFF. The CDR3 nucleotides read TGTGCCAGCAGTTACACAGGGTCGGCCACTGAAGCTTTCTTT.